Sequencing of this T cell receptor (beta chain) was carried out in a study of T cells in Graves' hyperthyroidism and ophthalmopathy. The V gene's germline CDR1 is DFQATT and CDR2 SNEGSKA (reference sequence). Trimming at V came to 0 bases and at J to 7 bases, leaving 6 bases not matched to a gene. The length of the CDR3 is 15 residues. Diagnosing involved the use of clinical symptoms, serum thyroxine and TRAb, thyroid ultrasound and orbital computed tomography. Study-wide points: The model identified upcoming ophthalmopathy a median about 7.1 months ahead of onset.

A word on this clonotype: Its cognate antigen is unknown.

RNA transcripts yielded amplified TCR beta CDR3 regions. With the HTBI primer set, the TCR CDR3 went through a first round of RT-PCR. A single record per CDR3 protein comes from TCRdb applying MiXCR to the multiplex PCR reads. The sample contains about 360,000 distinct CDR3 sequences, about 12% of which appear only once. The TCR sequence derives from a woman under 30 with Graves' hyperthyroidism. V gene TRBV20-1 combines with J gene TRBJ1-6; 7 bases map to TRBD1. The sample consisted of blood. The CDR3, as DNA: TGCAGTGCTAGAGATCGGGCAGGGGGGAATTCACCCCTCCACTTT. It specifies CSARDRAGGNSPLHF.